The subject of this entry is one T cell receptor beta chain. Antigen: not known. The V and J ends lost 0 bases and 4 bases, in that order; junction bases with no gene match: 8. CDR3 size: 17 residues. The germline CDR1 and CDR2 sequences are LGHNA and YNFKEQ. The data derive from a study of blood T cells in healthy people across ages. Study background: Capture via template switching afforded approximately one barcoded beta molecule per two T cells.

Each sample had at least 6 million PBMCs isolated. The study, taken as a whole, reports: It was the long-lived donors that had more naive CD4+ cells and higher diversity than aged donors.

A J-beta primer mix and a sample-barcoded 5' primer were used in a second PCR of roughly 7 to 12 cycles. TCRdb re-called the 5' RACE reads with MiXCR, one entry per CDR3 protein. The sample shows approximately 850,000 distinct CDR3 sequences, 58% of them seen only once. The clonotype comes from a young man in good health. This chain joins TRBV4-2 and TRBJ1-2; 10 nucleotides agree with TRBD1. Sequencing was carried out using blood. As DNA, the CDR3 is TGTGCCAGCAGCCAAGAGGGGACAGGGGCACGGGCCTATGGCTACACCTTC. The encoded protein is CASSQEGTGARAYGYTF.